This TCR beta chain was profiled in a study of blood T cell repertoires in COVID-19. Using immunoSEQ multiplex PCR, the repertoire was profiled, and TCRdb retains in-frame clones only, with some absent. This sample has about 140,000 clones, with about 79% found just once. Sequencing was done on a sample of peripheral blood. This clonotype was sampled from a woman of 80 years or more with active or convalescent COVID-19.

This CDR3 reads CASSLLLAGGTSYEQYF. The CDR3 DNA reads TGTGCCAGCAGCTTATTGCTAGCGGGGGGGACCTCCTACGAGCAGTACTTC. J is TRBJ2-7 and V is TRBV7-9, with TRBD2 matching 12 bases. The CDR3 spans 17 residues. The V and J ends lost 2 bases and 0 bases, in that order; junction bases with no gene match: 5. Germline V gives CDR1 SEHNR, CDR2 FQNEAQ (reference sequence).